The TCR beta chain under discussion was sequenced for a study of OX40 agonist ivuxolimab in advanced cancers. Looking at the study overall: Across the patients, intravenous ivuxolimab was delivered every 2 weeks at 0.01 to 10 mg/kg. Partial response was recorded in three patients: one hepatocellular carcinoma and two cutaneous melanoma cases.

This CDR3 has 16 amino acids. Germline CDR1 and CDR2: SGHVS and FQNEAQ. After removal of 2 bases from V and 4 bases from J, the junction contained 7 bases not matched to a gene. The table came from immunoSEQ multiplex PCR; TCRdb's copy has only in-frame clones and leaves some out. The sample consists of approximately 77,000 clones, over 85% of them appearing once. The gene calls are TRBV7-8 and TRBJ2-3; 9 nucleotides align to TRBD2. This sequence originates from an adult with an advanced solid tumor such as melanoma, head and neck, liver or kidney cancer. The sequences come from CD4+ or CD8+ T cells sorted from blood, collected in a trial of the OX40 agonist ivuxolimab. CDR3 residues: CASSLSSGGLSDTQYF. The CDR3 coding sequence is TGTGCCAGCAGCTTAAGCAGCGGGGGGTTGTCAGATACGCAGTATTTT.